The 18 T cell receptor beta chains below all came from one sample that was sequenced in a study of regulatory and conventional T cells in RAG deficiency. The sorted conventional CD4+ T cells were CD25-low and CD127-high, with genomic DNA sequenced. Here immunoSEQ multiplex PCR was the method, and the copy in TCRdb shows in-frame clones only, minus some. This table has about 30,000 clones, 96% appearing once. The data also belong to a second study, concerning regulatory T cells. That source adds: Primers: 52 TRBV forward and 13 TRBJ reverse.

The sequencing input was CD25- CD4+ T cells sorted from blood. These receptors were taken from a human donor in good health.

The chain employs TRBV7-9 and TRBJ2-5; 9 bases line up with TRBD1. Per the germline V gene, CDR1 is SEHNR and CDR2 is FQNEAQ (reference sequence). Trimming cost V 2 bases and J 1 base; bases outside gene matches: 14. This CDR3 contains 19 residues. The CDR3 here is CASSLYGTGNLLGQETQYF. The CDR3 nucleotides read TGTGCCAGCAGCTTATACGGGACAGGGAACCTATTAGGCCAAGAGACCCAGTACTTC.

CDR3 loop: CASSLFQGWDTEAFF. In DNA form, the CDR3 reads TGTGCCAGCAGCTTGTTTCAGGGTTGGGACACTGAAGCTTTCTTT. The chain employs TRBV5-4 and TRBJ1-1; possibly TRBD1 for D (5 bases). The V end lost 1 base, the J end lost 3 bases, and 13 bases lay between the germline ends. The CDR3 runs 15 residues. The germline CDR1 and CDR2 sequences are SGHNT and YYREEE (reference sequence).

The rearrangement links TRBV5-6 to TRBJ1-6; no clear D gene. The CDR3 length is 15 residues. Per germline, CDR1 SGHDT and CDR2 YYEEEE. Trimming cost V 4 bases and J 10 bases, with 18 bases left between them. This chain's CDR3 is CASSPRVRSGSPLHF. CDR3 DNA: TGTGCCAGCAGCCCGCGAGTCCGGTCGGGGTCACCCCTCCACTTT.

The chain joins TRBV5-1 to TRBJ2-7, with D possibly TRBD2 on 6 matching bases. This CDR3 region has 13 residues. Germline lookup yields CDR1 SGHRS and CDR2 YFSETQ. The germline V and J ends were trimmed by 0 bases and 4 bases, with 8 bases remaining between them. The CDR3 loop reads CASSLDGTYEQYF. DNA for the CDR3: TGCGCCAGCAGCTTGGACGGGACTTACGAGCAGTACTTC.

The gene calls are TRBV7-2 and TRBJ1-3; possibly TRBD1 for D (5 bases). CDR1 is SGHTA, CDR2 FQGNSA, per germline. This CDR3 is 14 amino acids long. V lost 8 bases and J lost 0, with 11 bases in between. The CDR3 is CASGATISGNTIYF. DNA of the CDR3: TGTGCCAGCGGGGCGACAATCTCTGGAAACACCATATATTTT.

The V call is TRBV30, the J call TRBJ2-5; 14 bases line up with TRBD2. V lost 2 bases to trimming and J lost 2 bases; unmatched junction nucleotides: 4. CDR3 length equals 16 residues. Germline V gene data show CDR1 as GTSNPN and CDR2 as SVGIG (reference sequence). CDR3 sequence reads: CAWSIRTSGRQETQYF. The CDR3 DNA reads TGTGCCTGGAGTATCCGGACTAGCGGGAGGCAAGAGACCCAGTACTTC. The full variable domain, in which reference TRBV30 and TRBJ2-5 provide the parts outside the CDR3, is SQTIHQWPATLVQPVGSPLSLECTVEGTSNPNLYWYRQAAGRGLQLLFYSVGIGQISSEVPQNLSASRPQDRQFILSSKKLLLSDSGFYLCAWSIRTSGRQETQYFGPGTRLLVL.

This clone was counted a single time. The chain has TRBV30 and TRBJ2-5; TRBD2 might be the D (6 bases). CDR1 GTSNPN and CDR2 SVGIG come from the germline V gene (reference sequence). The CDR3 has 13 amino acids. Trimming left V 3 bases short and J 5 bases short, with 13 bases between. The CDR3 region has the DNA TGTGCCTGGAGCGGGGAGGTTCGGGAGACCCAGTACTTC. Residues: CAWSGEVRETQYF. Combining the CDR3 with reference TRBV30 and TRBJ2-5 gives the whole variable domain SQTIHQWPATLVQPVGSPLSLECTVEGTSNPNLYWYRQAAGRGLQLLFYSVGIGQISSEVPQNLSASRPQDRQFILSSKKLLLSDSGFYLCAWSGEVRETQYFGPGTRLLVL.

The chain couples TRBV7-8 to TRBJ2-1, with 9 nucleotides matching TRBD1. The CDR3 runs to 14 residues. The germline V gene has CDR1 SGHVS and CDR2 FQNEAQ. V shed 7 bases and J 10 bases; nucleotides not matched to a gene: 11. This CDR3 is CASTMSGTGYEQFF. DNA for the CDR3: TGTGCCAGCACCATGTCCGGGACAGGGTACGAGCAGTTCTTC.

In DNA form, the CDR3 reads TGTGCCAGTAGTATAGGTGGGGGGGTCAATGAGCAGTTCTTC. This translates into CASSIGGGVNEQFF. V gene TRBV19 combines with J gene TRBJ2-1, with 7 positions matching TRBD2. J gave up 6 bases and V 1 base, and 3 bases lay outside the gene matches. The CDR3 has 14 amino acids. CDR1 is LNHDA, CDR2 SQIVND, per germline (reference sequence).

The rearrangement links TRBV6-1 to TRBJ1-2; D is unresolved. Germline V gives CDR1 MNHNS, CDR2 SASEGT. The CDR3 length is 14 residues. Trimming stripped 2 bases from V and 3 bases from J, with 10 bases between. Here the CDR3 reads CASSELAEYYGYTF. The CDR3, as DNA: TGTGCCAGCAGTGAACTCGCGGAGTACTATGGCTACACCTTC.

This sequence joins TRBV15 and TRBJ2-5; the D gene is possibly TRBD1 (6 bases). V lost 5 bases, J lost 5 bases, and 15 bases lay in between. This CDR3 region has 14 residues. Germline V gives CDR1 LNHNV, CDR2 YYDKDF (reference sequence). CDR3 sequence (DNA): TGTGCCACCAGCCCGACAGGTTCGGGGGAGACCCAGTACTTC. Translating gives CATSPTGSGETQYF.

The chain recombines TRBV5-1 with TRBJ2-7; no reliable D call. The CDR3 has 15 amino acids. V lost 4 bases to trimming and J lost 2 bases, with 16 bases between them. Per germline, CDR1 SGHRS and CDR2 YFSETQ. CDR3 residues: CASSGGSSQPYEQYF. DNA for the CDR3: TGCGCCAGCAGCGGTGGGTCTAGTCAACCCTACGAGCAGTACTTC.

This clone came up a few times. The gene calls are TRBV10-1 and TRBJ1-2; TRBD1 might be the D (6 bases). Trimming pared 3 bases from V and 7 bases from J, leaving 15 bases between. The V gene's germline CDR1 is WNHNN and CDR2 SYGVQD (reference sequence). The CDR3 is 14 amino acids. The CDR3 DNA follows: TGCGCCAGCAGTGAACAGGGAAGGGGCTCTGGCTACACCTTC. Its protein is CASSEQGRGSGYTF.

The rearrangement uses TRBV30 and TRBJ1-4; the match to TRBD1 covers 9 bases. The junction had 10 bases not matched to a gene; V was cut back by 2 bases and J by 6 bases. Per the germline V gene, CDR1 is GTSNPN and CDR2 is SVGIG (reference sequence). The length of the CDR3 is 16 residues. CDR3 residues: CAWSLGWGQGYEKLFF. The CDR3 DNA reads as TGTGCCTGGAGTCTCGGGTGGGGACAGGGATATGAAAAACTGTTTTTT.

The CDR3 here is CASSPDRVLLYGYTF. The CDR3 DNA sequence: TGTGCCAGCAGCCCGGACAGGGTCCTTCTCTATGGCTACACCTTC. This sequence joins TRBV11-1 and TRBJ1-2; 8 nucleotides line up with TRBD1. Unmatched junction bases numbered 9, after V lost 5 bases and J lost 4 bases. CDR3 length equals 15 residues. Per germline, CDR1 SGHAT and CDR2 FQDESV (reference sequence).

The chain is built from TRBV5-5 and TRBJ2-5, with 7 nucleotides matching TRBD1. The CDR3 consists of 15 residues. Germline assignment: CDR1 SGHKS and CDR2 YYEKEE (reference sequence). Trimming at V came to 1 base and at J to 1 base, leaving 4 bases not matched to a gene. The CDR3 loop reads CASSLTGVVQETQYF. In DNA, the CDR3 is TGTGCCAGCAGCTTGACAGGGGTTGTCCAAGAGACCCAGTACTTC.

The chain has TRBV4-1 and TRBJ2-7; a possible D gene is TRBD1 (6 bases). Germline lookup yields CDR1 MGHRA and CDR2 YSYEKL. The V end lost 4 bases, the J end lost 3 bases, and 10 bases lay between the germline ends. The CDR3 runs to 13 residues. Here the CDR3 DNA reads TGCGCCAGCAGCCGACAACAGGGCTACGAGCAGTACTTC. It is translated as CASSRQQGYEQYF.

This chain uses TRBV10-3 with TRBJ1-6; the D gene is possibly TRBD1 (6 bases). The length of the CDR3 is 13 residues. Trimming stripped 6 bases from V and 8 bases from J, with 11 bases between. CDR1 and CDR2 from the germline V gene are ENHRY and SYGVKD. In nucleotides, the CDR3 is TGTGCCATCAGACAAAGGACAGATTCACCCCTCCACTTT. It specifies CAIRQRTDSPLHF.